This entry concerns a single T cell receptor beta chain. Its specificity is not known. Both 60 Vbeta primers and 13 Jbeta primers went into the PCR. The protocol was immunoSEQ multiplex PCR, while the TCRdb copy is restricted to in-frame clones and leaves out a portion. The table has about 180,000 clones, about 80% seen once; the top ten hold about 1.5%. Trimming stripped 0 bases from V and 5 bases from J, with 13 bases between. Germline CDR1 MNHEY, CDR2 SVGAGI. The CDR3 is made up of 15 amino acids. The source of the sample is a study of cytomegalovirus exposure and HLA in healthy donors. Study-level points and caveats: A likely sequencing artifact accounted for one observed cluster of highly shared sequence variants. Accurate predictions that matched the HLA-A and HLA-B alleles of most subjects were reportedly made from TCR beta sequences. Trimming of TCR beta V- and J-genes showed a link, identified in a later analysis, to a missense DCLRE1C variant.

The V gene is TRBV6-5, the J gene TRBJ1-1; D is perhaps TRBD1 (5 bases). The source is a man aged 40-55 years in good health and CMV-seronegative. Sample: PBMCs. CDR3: CASSYSTRALTEAFF. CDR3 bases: TGTGCCAGCAGTTACTCGACCAGGGCTCTGACTGAAGCTTTCTTT.